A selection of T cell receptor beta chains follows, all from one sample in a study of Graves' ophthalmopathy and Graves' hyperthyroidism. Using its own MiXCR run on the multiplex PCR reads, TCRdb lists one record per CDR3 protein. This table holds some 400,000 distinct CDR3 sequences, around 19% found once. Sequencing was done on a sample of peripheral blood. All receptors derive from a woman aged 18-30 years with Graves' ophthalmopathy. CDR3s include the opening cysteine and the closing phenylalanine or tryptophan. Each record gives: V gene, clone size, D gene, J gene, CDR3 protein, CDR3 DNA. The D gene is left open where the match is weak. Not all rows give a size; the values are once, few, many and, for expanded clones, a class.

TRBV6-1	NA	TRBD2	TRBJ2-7	CASRGRAGTSYEQYF	TGTGCCAGCAGGGGAAGAGCGGGAACCTCCTACGAGCAGTACTTC
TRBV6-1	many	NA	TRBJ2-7	CASSEEAHNSYEQYF	TGTGCCAGCAGTGAAGAGGCACACAACTCCTACGAGCAGTACTTC
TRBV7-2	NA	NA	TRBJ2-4	CASNSYPKNIQYF	TGTGCCAGCAATAGCTACCCCAAAAACATTCAGTACTTC
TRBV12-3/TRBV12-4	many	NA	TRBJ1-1	CASSPLRGGAFF	TGTGCCAGCAGTCCCCTGAGGGGGGGAGCTTTCTTT
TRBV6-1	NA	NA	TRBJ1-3	CASSARRGEANTIYF	TGTGCCAGCAGTGCTCGGAGGGGCGAAGCAAACACCATATATTTT
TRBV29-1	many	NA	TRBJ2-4	CSVEPTEDIQYF	TGCAGCGTTGAACCAACGGAGGACATTCAGTACTTC
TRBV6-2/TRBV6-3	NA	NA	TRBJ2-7	CASSYSSSSEQYF	TGTGCCAGCAGTTACAGCAGTTCCTCCGAGCAGTACTTC
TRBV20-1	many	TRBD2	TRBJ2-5	CSARGPGGHETQYF	TGCAGTGCTCGAGGACCGGGAGGTCATGAGACCCAGTACTTC
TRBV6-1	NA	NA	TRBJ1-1	CASSRPLSGGIAFF	TGTGCCAGCAGCAGACCCCTCTCCGGCGGGATAGCTTTCTTT
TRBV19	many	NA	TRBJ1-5	CASRSSGTEIQPQHF	TGTGCCAGTAGATCCTCGGGCACAGAGATTCAGCCCCAGCATTTT
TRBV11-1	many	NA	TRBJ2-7	CASSKTLTSQGYEQYF	TGTGCCAGCAGCAAGACCCTAACATCCCAAGGCTACGAGCAGTACTTC
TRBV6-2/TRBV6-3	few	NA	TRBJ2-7	CASSYSPELSSTYEQYF	TGTGCCAGCAGTTACTCACCTGAACTATCGTCCACCTACGAGCAGTACTTC
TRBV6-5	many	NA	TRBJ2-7	CASSYWRTATTEQYF	TGTGCCAGCAGTTACTGGAGGACAGCTACTACGGAGCAGTACTTC
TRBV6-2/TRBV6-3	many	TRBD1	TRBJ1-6	CASSYVGNRDRNLINSPLHF	TGTGCCAGCAGTTACGTCGGCAACCGGGACAGAAATCTCATTAATTCACCCCTCCACTTT
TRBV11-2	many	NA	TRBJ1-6	CASTLLGSNNSPLHF	TGTGCCAGCACCTTGCTCGGCAGTAATAATTCACCCCTCCACTTT
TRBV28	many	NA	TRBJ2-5	CASSPIGGKPNQETQYF	TGTGCCAGCAGCCCCATCGGCGGGAAACCGAACCAAGAGACCCAGTACTTC